This T cell receptor beta chain was identified during a study of T cells after yellow fever vaccination. TCRdb re-analysed the 5' RACE reads in MiXCR, keeping a single row per CDR3 protein. The sample shows about 630,000 distinct CDR3 sequences, 12% of them seen only once. Study results and limitations: Only a minor proportion of clonotypes was detected across both CD4 and CD8 compartments.

This clonotype was seen only once. Antigen specificity is unknown. The sequence was collected from a man aged 25 to 40 who received the YFV17D yellow fever vaccine. Source: PBMCs, taken on the day of the yellow fever booster vaccination.

CDR3 residues: CASNPLAAYNEQFF. CDR3 DNA sequence: TGTGCCAGCAACCCTCTAGCGGCCTACAATGAGCAGTTCTTC. The V gene is TRBV12-3 or TRBV12-4, the J gene TRBJ2-1, with 7 bases matching TRBD2. J was trimmed by 2 bases and V by 7 bases; bases with no gene match: 5. This CDR3 has 14 amino acids.